A single sample is the source of the 12 T cell receptor beta chains below, sequenced in a study of T-cell memory formation after mild COVID-19. TCRdb called the 5' RACE reads again in MiXCR, with one record for every CDR3 protein. The repertoire has 450,000 to 650,000 distinct CDR3 sequences, over 15% of them found once; the top ten carry 12%. Material: PBMCs or a T cell subset sorted from them (not recorded which). The source of these receptors is an adult woman who had mild COVID-19 (a few samples of this study predate the infection). Cell type and time point are not known.

This clonotype has ten or more counts. The rearrangement links TRBV7-9 to TRBJ1-6, with a weak D call TRBD1 (5 bases). CDR1 is SEHNR, CDR2 FQNEAQ, per germline (reference sequence). The CDR3 loop spans 13 amino acids. The V gene lost 5 bases and the J gene lost 6 bases, with 8 bases spanning the gap. This CDR3 is CASSRGINSPLHF. The CDR3 nucleotides are TGTGCCAGCAGCAGGGGAATTAATTCACCCCTCCACTTT.

J is TRBJ1-5 and V is TRBV24-1, with 9 bases identical to TRBD1. The CDR3 runs 15 residues. Per the germline V gene, CDR1 is KGHDR and CDR2 is SFDVKD. Trimming cost V 3 bases and J 5 bases; bases outside gene matches: 4. The CDR3 sequence: CATSDPTGGHQPQHF. The CDR3 nucleotides read TGTGCCACCAGTGATCCCACAGGGGGCCATCAGCCCCAGCATTTT.

There are a few counts of this clonotype. This chain connects TRBV5-5 to TRBJ1-6; D not resolved. Germline CDR1 SGHKS, CDR2 YYEKEE (reference sequence). The CDR3 consists of 16 residues. V shed 2 bases and J shed 7 bases, with 16 bases lying between them. The CDR3 bases are TGTGCCAGCAGCTTTCGGCTTCCCGGGAGAAATTCACCCCTCCACTTT. Translation gives CASSFRLPGRNSPLHF.

The rearrangement joins TRBV7-8 to TRBJ1-4; D is perhaps TRBD1 (6 bases). Trimming shortened V by 4 bases and J by 5 bases, and 17 bases separated the two germline ends. The CDR3 covers 16 residues. Germline-derived CDR1 and CDR2 are SGHVS and FQNEAQ. This CDR3 is CASSSKTGSGNEKLFF. DNA for the CDR3: TGTGCCAGCAGCTCGAAAACAGGGTCCGGGAATGAAAAACTGTTTTTT.

This clonotype has ten or more counts. J is TRBJ2-7 and V is TRBV12-3 or TRBV12-4, with D possibly called TRBD1 or TRBD2 (5 bases each). This CDR3 region has 15 residues. V gave up 1 base and J gave up 0 bases, with 10 bases separating them. The CDR3 sequence: CASSLGSGASYEQYF. CDR3 DNA: TGTGCCAGCAGTTTAGGGTCCGGGGCCTCCTACGAGCAGTACTTC.

This clonotype was counted ten times or more. The CDR3 here is CASSDGLENTEAFF. CDR3 nucleotide sequence: TGTGCCAGCAGTGACGGGTTGGAGAACACTGAAGCTTTCTTT. The rearrangement links TRBV6-4 to TRBJ1-1; D remains unclear. CDR1 and CDR2 from the germline V gene are MRHNA and SNTAGT. The V end lost 2 bases, the J end lost 1 base, and 8 bases lay between the germline ends. The CDR3 totals 14 residues.

The V and J genes are TRBV6-6 and TRBJ2-1, with a weak D call TRBD1 (5 bases). Per germline, CDR1 MNHNY and CDR2 SVGAGI (reference sequence). V lost 5 bases, J lost 4 bases, and 15 bases lay in between. This CDR3 spans 15 amino acids. CDR3 bases: TGTGCCAGCAGTAGCTCCGAGACAGCTTACAATGAGCAGTTCTTC. Translated: CASSSSETAYNEQFF.

The chain recombines TRBV12-3 or TRBV12-4 with TRBJ2-5; maybe TRBD1 (6 bases). The CDR3 contains 16 residues. Trimming left V 1 base short and J 2 bases short, with 14 bases between. The CDR3 DNA is TGTGCCAGCAGTTTAGGTTGGCGGACAGTTCAAGAGACCCAGTACTTC. Protein product: CASSLGWRTVQETQYF.

This chain connects TRBV24-1 to TRBJ2-7, with 8 bases matching TRBD2. CDR1 and CDR2 from the germline V gene are KGHDR and SFDVKD. V shed 5 bases, J shed 5 bases, and the junction held 4 bases outside the gene matches. This CDR3 has 13 amino acids. CDR3 sequence: CATSGLAGDEQYF. The CDR3 DNA reads TGTGCCACCAGTGGCCTAGCGGGCGACGAGCAGTACTTC.

V gene TRBV2 combines with J gene TRBJ2-2; D unclear. Trimming took 6 bases from V and 4 from J, leaving 18 bases between them. The CDR3 is made up of 16 amino acids. CDR1 SNHLY and CDR2 FYNNEI come from the germline V gene. This CDR3 is CASRKSWWDATGELFF. The CDR3, as DNA: TGTGCCAGCAGAAAATCGTGGTGGGATGCCACCGGGGAGCTGTTTTTT.

This clonotype has only one observation. The chain combines TRBV6-5 with TRBJ1-6; D call uncertain. CDR1 is MNHEY, CDR2 SVGAGI, per germline. The CDR3 loop spans 16 amino acids. Trimming took off 0 bases at V and 0 bases at J, with 6 bases between the two ends. The CDR3 protein is CASSYSASSYNSPLHF. The CDR3 nucleotides read TGTGCCAGCAGTTACTCGGCCAGCTCCTATAATTCACCCCTCCACTTT.

This clonotype has at least ten counts. The V call is TRBV7-6, the J call TRBJ2-1, with unresolved D. Trimming removed 3 bases from V and 0 bases from J, with 9 bases in between. From germline, CDR1 is SGHVS and CDR2 FNYEAQ. The CDR3 is made up of 15 amino acids. The DNA for the CDR3 is TGTGCCAGCAGCTTGCGGCCGAGCTCCTACAATGAGCAGTTCTTC. This codes for CASSLRPSSYNEQFF. Drawing the rest from reference TRBV7-6 and TRBJ2-1, the complete variable domain is GAGVSQSPRYKVTKRGQDVALRCDPISGHVSLYWYRQALGQGPEFLTYFNYEAQQDKSGLPNDRFSAERPEGSISTLTIQRTEQRDSAMYRCASSLRPSSYNEQFFGPGTRLTVL.